This T cell receptor (beta chain) is drawn from a study of cytomegalovirus exposure and HLA in healthy donors. This clone was counted between two and nine times. The CDR3 loop spans 12 amino acids. Trimming cost V 4 bases and J 6 bases, with 9 bases left between them. Germline loops: CDR1 SGHNT, CDR2 YYREEE (reference sequence). Primers for the PCR totalled 60 Vbeta and 13 Jbeta. Sequenced by immunoSEQ multiplex PCR; TCRdb stores in-frame clones only, minus some. The sample consists of over 50,000 clones, approximately 83% of them appearing once. This sequence was found in a man aged 40-49 years in good health and CMV-seronegative. Sequenced input: PBMCs. This chain links TRBV5-4 with TRBJ2-3; D is undetermined. Here the CDR3 DNA reads TGTGCCAGCAGCCTTTACTCGGATACGCAGTATTTT. This gives the protein CASSLYSDTQYF.